Listed here are 29 T cell receptor beta chains from one sample, sequenced in a study of patients and donors after allogeneic stem cell transplantation. TCRdb processed the RT-PCR reads anew with MiXCR; each CDR3 protein has one entry. The sample lists 400,000 to 450,000 distinct CDR3 sequences; more than 15% were seen once. The sample taken for sequencing was blood, either unsorted or a sorted T cell fraction (not recorded which). These receptors were taken from a human donor who was either an allogeneic HSCT recipient or a stem cell or donor lymphocyte infusion donor (not recorded which). It is not recorded whose cells these are; they may come from a transplant donor.

The sample holds a few counts of this clonotype. V usage is TRBV4-1 and J usage is TRBJ2-1; 10 nucleotides match TRBD1. After removal of 5 bases from V and 5 bases from J, the junction contained 6 bases not matched to a gene. The CDR3 totals 15 residues. Germline-derived CDR1 and CDR2 are MGHRA and YSYEKL. The CDR3: CASSSGTGVHNEQFF. CDR3 nucleotide sequence: TGCGCCAGCAGCTCCGGGACAGGGGTTCACAATGAGCAGTTCTTC.

The sample holds a few counts of this clonotype. The chain links TRBV7-9 to TRBJ1-1, with TRBD1 matching 8 bases. This CDR3 is 15 amino acids long. Germline CDR1 SEHNR, CDR2 FQNEAQ (reference sequence). Trimming cost V 5 bases and J 3 bases; bases outside gene matches: 8. Here the CDR3 reads CASSHRTGLDTEAFF. CDR3 nucleotides: TGTGCCAGCAGCCATCGGACAGGGTTGGACACTGAAGCTTTCTTT.

The sample holds a few counts of this clonotype. The chain recombines TRBV4-1 with TRBJ1-1, with a tentative D call TRBD1 (5 bases). This CDR3 spans 15 amino acids. CDR1 is MGHRA, CDR2 YSYEKL, per germline. Between the trimmed V and J ends, which lost 1 base and 4 bases, there was a span of 13 bases. The DNA for the CDR3 is TGCGCCAGCAGCCAAGGGGGCCTGAGGGGCACTGAAGCTTTCTTT. This sequence encodes CASSQGGLRGTEAFF.

The chain employs TRBV19 and TRBJ2-1; D remains unclear. This CDR3 has 15 amino acids. Trimming cost V 2 bases and J 0 bases, with 8 bases left between them. Germline CDR1 and CDR2: LNHDA and SQIVND (reference sequence). The chain's CDR3 is CASSIWGSSYNEQFF. The CDR3 DNA follows: TGTGCCAGTAGTATATGGGGAAGCTCCTACAATGAGCAGTTCTTC.

Ten or more counts support this clonotype. The chain joins TRBV29-1 to TRBJ2-1; perhaps TRBD1 as D (6 bases). Per the germline V gene, CDR1 is SQVTM and CDR2 is ANQGSEA. The CDR3 has 11 residues. Trimming left V 7 bases short and J 10 bases short, with 14 bases between. The CDR3 sequence is CSALTGSEQFF. Written as DNA, the CDR3 is TGCAGCGCCTTAACAGGGAGCGAGCAGTTCTTC.

The chain combines TRBV2 with TRBJ2-7; D is possibly TRBD1 (6 bases). The germline V gene has CDR1 SNHLY and CDR2 FYNNEI. The CDR3 is made up of 16 amino acids. V gave up 1 base and J gave up 3 bases, with 16 bases separating them. This CDR3 is CASSEEGVVLGYEQYF. CDR3 nucleotides: TGTGCCAGCAGTGAAGAGGGGGTAGTGCTGGGCTACGAGCAGTACTTC. Based on the CDR3 plus reference TRBV2 and TRBJ2-7, the full variable domain is EPEVTQTPSHQVTQMGQEVILRCVPISNHLYFYWYRQILGQKVEFLVSFYNNEISEKSEIFDDQFSVERPDGSNFTLKIRSTKLEDSAMYFCASSEEGVVLGYEQYFGPGTRLTVT.

This clonotype was seen more than once but under ten times. This rearrangement joins TRBV18 to TRBJ2-7; no reliable D call. Trimming stripped 2 bases from V and 2 bases from J, with 13 bases between. The CDR3 consists of 15 residues. Germline CDR1 and CDR2: KGHSH and LQKENI. CDR3 nucleotide sequence: TGTGCCAGCTCACCAGTCAAGGGCTCGGCCTACGAGCAGTACTTC. It yields the protein CASSPVKGSAYEQYF.

This chain links TRBV27 with TRBJ2-7; TRBD2 agrees at 12 bases. The trim removed 6 bases at V and 3 bases at J, leaving 3 bases unmatched. This CDR3 has 14 residues. The germline V gene has CDR1 MNHEY and CDR2 SMNVEV (reference sequence). This CDR3 reads CASRLAGGIYEQYF. CDR3 DNA sequence: TGTGCCAGCAGACTAGCGGGAGGCATCTACGAGCAGTACTTC.

The J gene is TRBJ2-1, the V gene TRBV7-3; the D gene could be TRBD1 or TRBD2 (6 bases each). The germline V gene has CDR1 SGHTA and CDR2 FQGTGA. The CDR3 is 12 residues long. V shed 5 bases and J shed 11 bases, with 13 bases lying between them. The DNA of the CDR3 is TGTGCCAGCAGCCCAACCGGGGGCCAGCAGTTCTTC. Translated, it gives CASSPTGGQQFF.

This clonotype came up many times. This chain uses TRBV12-3 or TRBV12-4 with TRBJ1-5, with D possibly matching TRBD1 (5 bases). V gave up 1 base and J gave up 7 bases, with 14 bases separating them. The CDR3 length is 15 residues. CDR3 amino acids: CASSLGGAREQPQHF. In nucleotides, the CDR3 is TGTGCCAGCAGTTTAGGCGGGGCCCGGGAGCAGCCCCAGCATTTT.

This clonotype was seen only a few times. The CDR3, as DNA: TGTGCCAGCAGCTCGACAGGGAGAGATGAAAAACTGTTTTTT. This codes for CASSSTGRDEKLFF. The chain uses TRBV7-9 and TRBJ1-4; 7 nucleotides agree with TRBD1. CDR3 length: 14 amino acids. V was pared by 4 bases and J by 6 bases, with 5 bases of the junction left unmatched. Germline V gene lookup returns CDR1 SEHNR and CDR2 FQNEAQ (reference sequence).

This clonotype appeared a few times. The chain is built from TRBV20-1 and TRBJ2-3; D is unclear. Trimming took off 0 bases at V and 4 bases at J, with 8 bases between the two ends. The CDR3 length is 13 residues. Germline values: CDR1 DFQATT, CDR2 SNEGSKA (reference sequence). CDR3 sequence (DNA): TGCAGTGCTAGAGAGGGTGGGGCAGATACGCAGTATTTT. This translates into CSAREGGADTQYF.

This clonotype turned up a few times. V gene TRBV5-1 combines with J gene TRBJ1-5; tentatively, D is TRBD1 (5 bases). Trimming took 4 bases from V and 2 from J, leaving 16 bases between them. The CDR3 is made up of 16 amino acids. Germline-derived CDR1 and CDR2 are SGHRS and YFSETQ. CDR3 in amino acids: CASSGALQPGNQPQHF. DNA of the CDR3: TGCGCCAGCAGCGGGGCCCTTCAGCCAGGCAATCAGCCCCAGCATTTT.

This clonotype was observed a handful of times. The chain has TRBV6-1 and TRBJ2-1; 8 bases align to TRBD2. The CDR3 has 16 amino acids. The V segment lost 4 bases and the J segment 3 bases; nucleotides outside the gene matches: 8. Germline CDR1 reads MNHNS; CDR2 reads SASEGT. CDR3 residues: CASSAPERENYNEQFF. CDR3 nucleotides: TGTGCCAGCAGTGCCCCCGAGCGGGAGAACTACAATGAGCAGTTCTTC.

This clonotype was seen ten or more times. The chain uses TRBV4-1 and TRBJ2-7; D is possibly TRBD1 (6 bases). CDR1 is MGHRA and CDR2 is YSYEKL in the germline V gene. CDR3 size: 18 residues. The V end lost 1 base, the J end lost 0 bases, and 19 bases lay between the germline ends. The CDR3 loop reads CASSQAPQGAQYSYEQYF. For the CDR3, the DNA is TGCGCCAGCAGCCAAGCACCACAGGGAGCCCAATACTCCTACGAGCAGTACTTC.

This clonotype was found a few times. The rearrangement links TRBV27 to TRBJ2-5; 9 nucleotides agree with TRBD1. Per germline, CDR1 MNHEY and CDR2 SMNVEV (reference sequence). The CDR3 loop spans 14 amino acids. The V gene end was trimmed by 6 bases and the J gene end by 5 bases; junction bases not matched to a gene: 7. CDR3 in amino acids: CASRPGQGRETQYF. The DNA for the CDR3 is TGTGCCAGCAGACCGGGACAGGGTAGGGAGACCCAGTACTTC.

This clonotype came up many times. The rearrangement joins TRBV12-3 or TRBV12-4 to TRBJ1-4; D call uncertain. The V and J ends lost 2 bases and 5 bases respectively, with 6 bases between them. The CDR3 contains 13 residues. CDR3 sequence: CASSLRENEKLFF. In DNA, the CDR3 is TGTGCCAGCAGTTTAAGGGAAAATGAAAAACTGTTTTTT.

This clonotype has only a few counts. V gene TRBV19 combines with J gene TRBJ1-2; possible D gene TRBD1, 5 bases. Germline CDR1 LNHDA, CDR2 SQIVND (reference sequence). The CDR3 runs 13 residues. V dropped 4 bases and J dropped 5 bases, with 11 bases sitting between them. The CDR3 region has the DNA TGTGCCAGTAGTACCGGGACGGTTTATGGCTACACCTTC. Its translation is CASSTGTVYGYTF.

A few counts support this clonotype. The rearrangement links TRBV20-1 to TRBJ2-2, with a weak D call TRBD1 (6 bases). V gave up 1 base and J gave up 4 bases, with 10 bases separating them. The CDR3 is made up of 14 amino acids. Germline-derived CDR1 and CDR2 are DFQATT and SNEGSKA (reference sequence). CDR3 loop: CSARGTGTTGELFF. The CDR3 nucleotides are TGCAGTGCTAGAGGAACAGGGACCACCGGGGAGCTGTTTTTT.

V and J are TRBV5-5 and TRBJ2-3; 7 nucleotides agree with TRBD2. Germline V gives CDR1 SGHKS, CDR2 YYEKEE (reference sequence). The ends lost 4 bases at V and 1 base at J; junction bases unmatched: 3. This CDR3 is built from 14 residues. CDR3 DNA sequence: TGTGCCAGCAGCGAAACTAGCGGCACAGATACGCAGTATTTT. Its protein product is CASSETSGTDTQYF.

The table lists this clonotype with a few counts. The chain employs TRBV24-1 and TRBJ2-3; TRBD2 matches at 8 bases. V shed 4 bases and J 2 bases; nucleotides not matched to a gene: 7. CDR3 length equals 16 residues. Germline V lookup: CDR1 KGHDR, CDR2 SFDVKD. The CDR3 DNA sequence: TGTGCCACCAGTGACAAAGCGGGGGTGCTCACAGATACGCAGTATTTT. This encodes CATSDKAGVLTDTQYF.

The chain links TRBV20-1 to TRBJ1-1; 7 bases map to TRBD1. Per germline, CDR1 DFQATT and CDR2 SNEGSKA (reference sequence). J gave up 8 bases and V 6 bases, and 3 bases lay outside the gene matches. The CDR3 totals 10 residues. The CDR3 here is CSATTGEAFF. CDR3 coding DNA: TGCAGTGCGACGACAGGGGAAGCTTTCTTT.

The chain carries TRBV4-2 and TRBJ1-1; no clear D. This CDR3 is built from 12 residues. The germline gives CDR1 LGHNA, CDR2 YNFKEQ. V was pared by 1 base and J by 10 bases, with 10 bases between. This chain's CDR3 is CASSQGGVGAFF. The CDR3 DNA sequence: TGTGCCAGCAGCCAAGGGGGAGTGGGAGCTTTCTTT.

The chain couples TRBV21-1 to TRBJ2-5; the tabulated D call, TRBD2, remains unverified against the DNA. TRBV21-1 is assigned pseudogene status. CDR3 length: 16 amino acids. CDR3 loop: CASSNRRLAGQETQYF. The CDR3 nucleotides are TGTGCCAGCAGCAATCGGCGACTAGCGGGGCAAGAGACCCAGTACTTC.

This clonotype was recorded a few times. The gene calls are TRBV29-1 and TRBJ2-5; 11 bases fit TRBD2. The V gene end was trimmed by 2 bases and the J gene end by 5 bases; junction bases not matched to a gene: 10. CDR3 length equals 16 residues. The germline V gene encodes CDR1 SQVTM and CDR2 ANQGSEA. This chain's CDR3 is CSVEPSGGPRGETQYF. DNA of the CDR3: TGCAGCGTTGAACCTAGCGGGGGGCCTAGGGGTGAGACCCAGTACTTC.

This clonotype was counted many times. The chain employs TRBV5-1 and TRBJ2-3, with TRBD1 matching over 9 bases. V shed 4 bases and J 3 bases; nucleotides not matched to a gene: 6. In germline, CDR1 is SGHRS, CDR2 YFSETQ. The CDR3 runs 15 residues. Written as DNA, the CDR3 is TGCGCCAGCAGCCGGGACAGGGTGGAGACAGATACGCAGTATTTT. This codes for CASSRDRVETDTQYF.

This clonotype was detected ten times or more. The rearrangement links TRBV12-3 or TRBV12-4 to TRBJ2-1; 9 nucleotides line up with TRBD1. The ends lost 4 bases at V and 3 bases at J; junction bases unmatched: 4. The CDR3 spans 15 residues. The CDR3 DNA sequence: TGTGCCAGCAGTTCAGGGGACAGGGTCTACAATGAGCAGTTCTTC. Residues: CASSSGDRVYNEQFF.

In its sample, this clonotype was seen a few times. The rearrangement joins TRBV7-9 to TRBJ2-7; tentatively, D is TRBD1 (5 bases). CDR3 size: 16 residues. Germline lookup yields CDR1 SEHNR and CDR2 FQNEAQ (reference sequence). Trimming pared 5 bases from V and 0 bases from J, leaving 17 bases between. CDR3 in DNA: TGTGCCAGCAGCATTGCCACAGGTTATAGCTCCTACGAGCAGTACTTC. As protein: CASSIATGYSSYEQYF. Full variable domain (remainder filled in from reference TRBV7-9 and TRBJ2-7): DTGVSQNPRHKITKRGQNVTFRCDPISEHNRLYWYRQTLGQGPEFLTYFQNEAQLEKSRLLSDRFSAERPKGSFSTLEIQRTEQGDSAMYLCASSIATGYSSYEQYFGPGTRLTVT.

This rearrangement joins TRBV24-1 to TRBJ2-7; TRBD1 aligns across 9 bases. Germline V gives CDR1 KGHDR, CDR2 SFDVKD. The length of the CDR3 is 15 residues. With V trimmed by 2 bases and J by 6 bases, 7 bases remained unmatched. This chain's CDR3 is CATSDYSGQGGEQYF. CDR3 bases: TGTGCCACCAGTGATTACTCGGGACAGGGTGGCGAGCAGTACTTC.